This TCR beta chain was identified during a study of blood T cells in healthy people across ages (dated by TCRdb to 2015 to 2017). In terms of the full investigation: In model experiments, roughly one uniquely barcoded TCR beta cDNA molecule per two T cells was captured by template switching. Age-related changes in TCR beta repertoire diversity were measured in the study by deep sequencing normalized with unique cDNA molecular identifiers. Four age groups were formed from the donors: young (average roughly 15 years), middle-aged (around 40), aged (about 62) and long-lived (around 82). Donors of different ages were randomly distributed across sequencing lanes to avoid experimental bias. Using the same blood draw, the study looked at two additional independent replicas of 1 million unique cDNA reads for two donors, one aged 18 to 29 and the other aged 80 or older.

The donors were a few dozen Caucasian individuals from Russia, aged 6 to 90 years, who were systemically healthy. Each donor gave around 9.5 milliliters of peripheral blood, collected into EDTA-treated Vacutainer tubes. Ficoll-Paque density-gradient centrifugation was used to isolate PBMCs, with at least 7 million obtained per sample. Total RNA was extracted from PBMCs with Trizol reagent, with at least 5.5 micrograms obtained per sample. For every donor, flow cytometry on a PBMC aliquot measured the percentage of naive CD45RAhigh/CD27high T cells. Concerning this clonotype: This clone's antigen is unknown. Compared with germline, one end of the junction differs, possibly owing to a read error.

From the germline V gene (reference sequence), CDR1 is DFQATT and CDR2 is SNEGSKA. Spanning cysteine to phenylalanine, the CDR3 consists of 17 amino acids. CDR3 DNA is the only sequence kept; it has 51 bases, read in frame from the first base. What the research found in general, with its limitations: Because profiling used bulk unsorted PBMCs, naive and antigen-experienced compartments could not be compared conclusively. Because donor CMV infection status was unknown, age-related changes in expanded clonotypes were potentially confounded. Total diversity estimates from one million sequenced T cells were considered lower bounds and underestimates. Compared with the aged group, the long-lived group had more naive CD4+ T cells, fewer expanded clones and increased TCR diversity, a pattern suggesting age selection. Observed TCR beta diversity per million T cells fell roughly linearly with age, and a significant reduction was already apparent by age roughly 40. Observed TCR beta diversity correlated strongly with the percentage of naive T cells measured by flow cytometry.

Library construction relied on 5' RACE. This sample was sequenced with an Illumina HiSeq 2500. The second PCR ran for about 6 to 12 cycles and used a J-beta primer mix along with a sample-barcoded 5' primer. Each TCR beta cDNA molecule received a unique molecular identifier from a template-switch 5' adaptor carrying 12 random nucleotides. Each sample yielded at least 2.5 million CDR3-containing paired-end reads. First-strand cDNA was synthesized from all RNA with the Mint cDNA synthesis kit, primed by a TRBC-specific oligonucleotide. All cDNA was treated with uracil-DNA glycosylase and then went through a first 18-cycle PCR with the universal primers M1SS and BC2_uni_R. In the authors' own workflow: Each sample was normalized by randomly selecting 1 million high-quality reads, each carrying a distinct molecular identifier. Reads sharing molecular identifiers were discarded rather than binned into consensus sequences. MiTCR, run with a Q25 quality threshold and the strictest error-elimination algorithm, handled CDR3 identification, clonotype clustering and error correction. A nonparametric unseen species model with Euler transformation was used to estimate lower-bound total TCR beta diversity. Starting from the raw public reads, TCRdb applied fastp trimming at Q25, assembled clones with MiXCR and retained in-frame beta chains. Merged by CDR3 protein, the rows form single entries marked with the most common genes and DNA. TCRdb's processing, not the authors', yielded these V and J calls. This sample has 700,000 to 850,000 distinct CDR3 sequences in its table, and under 40% of those were observed once. The ten most abundant clones make up about an eighth of the sample.

The specimen was blood. The chain couples TRBV20-1 to TRBJ2-3, with 9 bases in between that match TRBD2. This TCR was sampled from a man between 18 and 29 years old in good health. The nucleotide sequence is given as TGCAGTACTAGGGTTAGCGGGGGTAACCTCCCCACAGATACGCAGTATTTT. Translation gives CSTRVSGGNLPTDTQYF.